This paragraph covers one T cell receptor (beta chain) sequence. Antigen: not known. The CDR3 is made up of 19 amino acids. Per the germline V gene, CDR1 is MRHNA and CDR2 is SNTAGT. The germline V and J ends were trimmed by 4 bases and 2 bases, with 24 bases remaining between them. Assay used: immunoSEQ multiplex PCR; TCRdb lists only in-frame clones, some missing. The table has 200,000 or so clones, under 95% seen once. This specimen belongs to a study of T cell responses to AZD1222 COVID-19 vaccine. General observations from the study: Spike regions recognized by vaccine-associated CD4 TCRs spanned the protein, led by 160-218 and 743-854. Repertoire sampling happened only post peak T cell response.

The source of this sequence is an adult in good health. Sequenced material: peripheral blood, taken on day 0 of AZD1222 vaccination. The chain combines TRBV6-4 with TRBJ1-5, with a possible D match to TRBD1 (6 bases). In DNA form, the CDR3 reads TGTGCCAGCAGTGTACCGATCCGAGACAGGCCCTATCGCAATCAGCCCCAGCATTTT. This gives the protein CASSVPIRDRPYRNQPQHF.